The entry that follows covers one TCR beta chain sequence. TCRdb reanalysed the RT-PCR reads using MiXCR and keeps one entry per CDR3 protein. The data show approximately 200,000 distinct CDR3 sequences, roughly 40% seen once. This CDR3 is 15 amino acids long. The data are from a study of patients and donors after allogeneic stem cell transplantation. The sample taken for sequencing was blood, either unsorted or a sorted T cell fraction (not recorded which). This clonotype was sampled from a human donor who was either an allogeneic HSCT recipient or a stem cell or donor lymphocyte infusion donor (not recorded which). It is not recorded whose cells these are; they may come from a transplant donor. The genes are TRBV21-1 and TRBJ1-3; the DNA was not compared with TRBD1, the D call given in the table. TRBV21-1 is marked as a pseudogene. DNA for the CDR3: TGTGCCAATCCCGGGGACAGGGAGTCTGGAAACACCATATATTTT. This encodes CANPGDRESGNTIYF.